The present T cell receptor (beta chain) was sequenced within a study of CD8+ T cells in alopecia areata. Study-level results: There were many expanded lesional clones persisting in scalp and blood during tofacitinib.

Concerning this clone: Its specificity is not known.

In each case, RNA was isolated and then reverse transcribed into cDNA as the sequencing template. Sequenced by immunoSEQ multiplex PCR; TCRdb stores in-frame clones only, minus some. The sample lists around 200,000 clones, roughly 62% seen once, with around 13% in the top ten. This CDR3 has 14 amino acids. Germline V gives CDR1 SGDLS, CDR2 YYNGEE. V shed 2 bases, J shed 1 base, and the junction held 3 bases outside the gene matches. Treatment given: oral pan-JAK inhibitor, 5-10 mg twice daily. The TCR was taken from a human donor with alopecia areata. The source was CD8+ T cells sorted from blood, collected at week 24, from a patient treated with tofacitinib. The rearrangement links TRBV9 to TRBJ2-7; 7 bases map to TRBD1. CDR3 bases: TGTGCCAGCAGCGTCGGGGACAGTTCCTACGAGCAGTACTTC. As protein: CASSVGDSSYEQYF. The variable domain in full, with the rest retrieved from reference TRBV9 and TRBJ2-7, is DSGVTQTPKHLITATGQRVTLRCSPRSGDLSVYWYQQSLDQGLQFLIQYYNGEERAKGNILERFSAQQFPDLHSELNLSSLELGDSALYFCASSVGDSSYEQYFGPGTRLTVT.